The rows below give T cell receptor beta chains drawn from one sample of a study of T cells of healthy individuals. From the 5' RACE reads, TCRdb called clonotypes with MiXCR, one entry per CDR3 protein. The data show about 53,000 distinct CDR3 sequences, 14% to 15% seen once. These receptors were collected from a human donor in good health. Both conserved end residues are part of each CDR3. A D gene is named only where the DNA matches it firmly. Clone size is shown for a subset of rows, as once, few, many or a class of expanded clone.

D: -
J: TRBJ1-5
size: few
V: TRBV15
CDR3: CATSREGQGVNQPQHF
DNA: TGTGCCACCAGCAGAGAAGGACAAGGGGTCAATCAGCCCCAGCATTTT

D: TRBD2
J: TRBJ2-5
size: many
V: TRBV7-9
CDR3: CASSSTSGIETQYF
DNA: TGTGCCAGCAGCTCGACTAGCGGGATAGAGACCCAGTACTTC

D: TRBD1
J: TRBJ2-5
size: -
V: TRBV27
CDR3: CASSSQGAMGTQYF
DNA: TGTGCCAGCAGTTCACAGGGGGCAATGGGGACCCAGTACTTC

D: -
J: TRBJ2-7
size: once
V: TRBV5-1
CDR3: CASSSPGTTLAEQYF
DNA: TGCGCCAGCAGCTCGCCAGGCACGACCCTTGCCGAGCAGTACTTC

D: -
J: TRBJ2-2
size: few
V: TRBV5-5
CDR3: CASSLVQGTGELFF
DNA: TGTGCCAGCAGCTTAGTACAAGGTACCGGGGAGCTGTTTTTT

D: -
J: TRBJ2-5
size: few
V: TRBV5-6
CDR3: CASSLYDSRLYQETQYF
DNA: TGTGCCAGCAGCTTGTATGACAGCCGTTTATACCAAGAGACCCAGTACTTC

D: -
J: TRBJ2-2
size: few
V: TRBV20-1
CDR3: CSATPPRRGANTGELFF
DNA: TGCAGTGCTACCCCGCCCAGGCGCGGCGCGAACACCGGGGAGCTGTTTTTT

D: -
J: TRBJ1-4
size: -
V: TRBV28
CDR3: CASSRTLLGANEKLFF
DNA: TGTGCCAGCAGTAGGACTCTACTTGGGGCTAATGAAAAACTGTTTTTT

D: TRBD2
J: TRBJ2-1
size: medium-sized
V: TRBV20-1
CDR3: CSATLAGAGSYNEQFF
DNA: TGCAGTGCTACCCTAGCGGGAGCGGGGTCCTACAATGAGCAGTTCTTC

D: -
J: TRBJ1-5
size: many
V: TRBV19
CDR3: CASSITQGGVQPQHF
DNA: TGTGCCAGTAGTATCACACAGGGAGGGGTTCAGCCCCAGCATTTT

D: -
J: TRBJ1-1
size: few
V: TRBV7-2
CDR3: CASSLAMAGWGTEAFF
DNA: TGTGCCAGCAGCTTAGCGATGGCAGGGTGGGGCACTGAAGCTTTCTTT

D: TRBD2
J: TRBJ2-1
size: -
V: TRBV30
CDR3: CAWSPGGTGEQFF
DNA: TGTGCCTGGAGTCCGGGGGGGACCGGGGAGCAGTTCTTC

D: -
J: TRBJ1-5
size: many
V: TRBV20-1
CDR3: CSARDGPGQPQHF
DNA: TGCAGTGCTAGAGACGGACCGGGTCAGCCCCAGCATTTT

D: -
J: TRBJ2-1
size: -
V: TRBV3-1
CDR3: CASSQEGEQFF
DNA: TGTGCCAGCAGCCAAGAAGGGGAGCAGTTCTTC

D: TRBD2
J: TRBJ2-3
size: -
V: TRBV3-1
CDR3: CASSLGVRTGGLTDTQYF
DNA: TGTGCCAGCAGCCTTGGGGTCCGGACGGGGGGACTCACAGATACGCAGTATTTT

D: TRBD1
J: TRBJ2-1
size: few
V: TRBV6-4
CDR3: CASSRYGTGPRNEQFF
DNA: TGTGCCAGCAGTCGCTATGGGACAGGGCCTCGCAATGAGCAGTTCTTC

D: -
J: TRBJ2-7
size: -
V: TRBV12-3/TRBV12-4
CDR3: CASRPSRGAVFGRYEQYF
DNA: TGTGCCAGCAGGCCCTCGAGGGGCGCCGTATTCGGAAGGTACGAGCAGTACTTC

D: -
J: TRBJ1-3
size: -
V: TRBV25-1
CDR3: CASSERGSFDTIYF
DNA: TGTGCCAGCAGTGAGAGGGGATCTTTCGACACCATATATTTT

D: -
J: TRBJ2-6
size: many
V: TRBV30
CDR3: CAWSRGSSGANVLTF
DNA: TGTGCCTGGAGTCGAGGGAGCTCTGGGGCCAACGTCCTGACTTTC

D: -
J: TRBJ1-6
size: -
V: TRBV19
CDR3: CASGTASSYNSPLHF
DNA: TGTGCCAGTGGGACGGCGAGCTCCTATAATTCACCCCTCCACTTT

D: -
J: TRBJ1-1
size: -
V: TRBV7-6
CDR3: CASSLGELNTEAFF
DNA: TGTGCCAGCAGCTTGGGGGAGCTAAACACTGAAGCTTTCTTT

D: -
J: TRBJ2-1
size: many
V: TRBV27
CDR3: CASSSGEFEQFF
DNA: TGTGCCAGCAGTTCCGGAGAGTTTGAGCAGTTCTTC

D: TRBD1
J: TRBJ2-5
size: many
V: TRBV29-1
CDR3: CSARTGGLETQYF
DNA: TGCAGCGCTCGGACAGGGGGCCTGGAGACCCAGTACTTC

D: -
J: TRBJ2-3
size: few
V: TRBV2
CDR3: CASSEYGYTDTQYF
DNA: TGTGCCAGCAGTGAATACGGTTACACAGATACGCAGTATTTT

D: TRBD2
J: TRBJ2-7
size: -
V: TRBV20-1
CDR3: CSARDFRREGPHEQYF
DNA: TGCAGTGCTAGAGATTTTAGGCGGGAGGGCCCCCACGAGCAGTACTTC

D: TRBD1
J: TRBJ1-5
size: -
V: TRBV10-3
CDR3: CAISGTPTGGEQHF
DNA: TGTGCCATCAGTGGGACCCCTACAGGGGGAGAACAGCATTTT

D: -
J: TRBJ2-1
size: many
V: TRBV12-3/TRBV12-4
CDR3: CASSFLGDEQFF
DNA: TGTGCCAGCAGTTTTTTGGGGGACGAGCAGTTCTTC

D: -
J: TRBJ1-1
size: few
V: TRBV10-3
CDR3: CAISENKGNTEAFF
DNA: TGTGCCATCAGTGAAAACAAAGGGAACACTGAAGCTTTCTTT

D: -
J: TRBJ1-2
size: -
V: TRBV11-2
CDR3: CASSSASPYGYTF
DNA: TGTGCCAGCAGCTCAGCAAGTCCTTATGGCTACACCTTC

D: TRBD2
J: TRBJ2-5
size: many
V: TRBV4-3
CDR3: CASSQDVPGGQETQYF
DNA: TGCGCCAGCAGCCAAGATGTGCCGGGGGGGCAAGAGACCCAGTACTTC

D: TRBD2
J: TRBJ2-1
size: -
V: TRBV9
CDR3: CASNRAGELFNEQFF
DNA: TGTGCCAGCAATCGTGCGGGAGAGCTGTTTAATGAGCAGTTCTTC

D: -
J: TRBJ1-4
size: many
V: TRBV14
CDR3: CASSPTGQGTEKLFF
DNA: TGTGCCAGCAGCCCGACGGGGCAGGGTACTGAAAAACTGTTTTTT

D: -
J: TRBJ2-3
size: many
V: TRBV5-4
CDR3: CASRTTTDTQYF
DNA: TGTGCCAGCAGAACGACCACAGATACGCAGTATTTT

D: TRBD2
J: TRBJ2-3
size: many
V: TRBV28
CDR3: CASSFGTTSTDTQYF
DNA: TGTGCCAGCAGTTTCGGGACTACTAGCACAGATACGCAGTATTTT

D: -
J: TRBJ2-7
size: many
V: TRBV3-1
CDR3: CASSHIYEQYF
DNA: TGTGCCAGCAGCCACATCTACGAGCAGTACTTC

D: TRBD1
J: TRBJ1-3
size: many
V: TRBV7-9
CDR3: CASSLGTGVPGNTIYF
DNA: TGTGCCAGCAGCTTAGGGACAGGGGTACCTGGAAACACCATATATTTT

D: -
J: TRBJ2-1
size: many
V: TRBV29-1
CDR3: CSVEDPTGGSYNEQFF
DNA: TGCAGCGTTGAAGATCCCACCGGCGGATCCTACAATGAGCAGTTCTTC

D: -
J: TRBJ1-2
size: few
V: TRBV20-1
CDR3: CSARDGSNYGYTF
DNA: TGCAGTGCTAGAGATGGGAGTAACTATGGCTACACCTTC

D: TRBD1
J: TRBJ1-5
size: -
V: TRBV7-9
CDR3: CASSLDRGKPQHF
DNA: TGTGCCAGCAGCTTAGACAGGGGAAAGCCCCAGCATTTT

D: -
J: TRBJ2-7
size: many
V: TRBV12-3/TRBV12-4
CDR3: CASSSGLHEQYF
DNA: TGTGCCAGCAGTTCAGGTCTGCACGAGCAGTACTTC

D: TRBD1
J: TRBJ1-4
size: -
V: TRBV2
CDR3: CASSALRTGGEKLFF
DNA: TGTGCCAGCAGTGCCCTTCGGACAGGCGGGGAAAAACTGTTTTTT

D: -
J: TRBJ2-5
size: -
V: TRBV7-9
CDR3: CASSPGGRETQYF
DNA: TGTGCCAGCAGCCCGGGGGGCCGTGAGACCCAGTACTTC

D: -
J: TRBJ1-1
size: -
V: TRBV24-1
CDR3: CATIGGAMNTEAFF
DNA: TGTGCCACCATCGGGGGGGCGATGAACACTGAAGCTTTCTTT

D: -
J: TRBJ2-1
size: -
V: TRBV20-1
CDR3: CSAARDEQFF
DNA: TGCAGTGCGGCAAGGGATGAGCAGTTCTTC

D: -
J: TRBJ1-1
size: many
V: TRBV5-5
CDR3: CASSLATGNTEAFF
DNA: TGTGCCAGCAGCTTGGCTACAGGGAACACTGAAGCTTTCTTT

D: -
J: TRBJ1-4
size: many
V: TRBV4-1
CDR3: CASTGGYQAGEKLFF
DNA: TGCGCCAGCACGGGAGGGTACCAAGCAGGTGAAAAACTGTTTTTT

D: -
J: TRBJ1-2
size: few
V: TRBV4-3
CDR3: CASSQDKYGYTF
DNA: TGCGCCAGCAGCCAAGATAAGTATGGCTACACCTTC

D: -
J: TRBJ1-4
size: many
V: TRBV7-2
CDR3: CASSLGVREKLFF
DNA: TGTGCCAGCAGCTTGGGGGTGAGGGAAAAACTGTTTTTT

D: -
J: TRBJ1-4
size: few
V: TRBV5-6
CDR3: CASSLRQGGLANEKLFF
DNA: TGTGCCAGCAGCTTGAGGCAGGGAGGGCTAGCTAATGAAAAACTGTTTTTT

D: -
J: TRBJ2-7
size: many
V: TRBV2
CDR3: CASLRGEVEVEQYF
DNA: TGTGCCAGCCTGCGGGGTGAAGTTGAGGTCGAGCAGTACTTC

D: TRBD1
J: TRBJ1-2
size: many
V: TRBV29-1
CDR3: CSVLDRDHGYTF
DNA: TGCAGCGTTTTGGACAGGGACCATGGCTACACCTTC

D: TRBD1
J: TRBJ2-3
size: few
V: TRBV2
CDR3: CANPDRGRTDTQYF
DNA: TGTGCCAATCCGGACAGGGGGCGGACAGATACGCAGTATTTT

D: TRBD2
J: TRBJ2-1
size: medium-sized
V: TRBV19
CDR3: CASSIPGGPTDNEQFF
DNA: TGTGCCAGTAGTATCCCGGGAGGGCCCACAGACAATGAGCAGTTCTTC

D: -
J: TRBJ2-3
size: many
V: TRBV20-1
CDR3: CSGTATDTQYF
DNA: TGCAGTGGTACGGCCACAGATACGCAGTATTTT

D: -
J: TRBJ2-7
size: few
V: TRBV28
CDR3: CASSLQAGSTYEQYF
DNA: TGTGCCAGCAGCCTTCAGGCGGGGAGCACCTACGAGCAGTACTTC

D: -
J: TRBJ1-5
size: -
V: TRBV5-5
CDR3: CASSGTGLQPQHF
DNA: TGTGCCAGCAGCGGTACAGGGCTCCAGCCCCAGCATTTT